The sequence of this T cell receptor beta chain was determined in a study of blood T cell repertoires in COVID-19. About the research overall: Samples representing acute and convalescent COVID-19 were sourced from the United States, Italy and Spain. The analysed material was cDNA or gDNA that came from T cells, B-cell-depleted T cells, or PBMCs.

V gave up 4 bases and J gave up 4 bases; unmatched junction bases: 4. CDR3 length: 14 amino acids. Germline values: CDR1 SGHRS, CDR2 YFSETQ. As handled by the study authors: Estimated nucleated cell counts came from reference gene primer amplification. Assay: immunoSEQ multiplex PCR; the TCRdb copy retains only in-frame clones and omits some. V, J and clone size are those of that table, while D and trimming were read from the DNA. This sample carries more than 35,000 clones, 69% of them seen once, and the ten largest clones take less than 8%. The sequence came from a man older than 75 with acute or convalescent COVID-19. The chain carries TRBV5-1 and TRBJ1-2; 10 positions agree with TRBD1. The sample consisted of peripheral blood. CDR3 residues: CASSDRTGGYGYTF. As DNA, the CDR3 is TGCGCCAGCAGCGATCGGACAGGGGGCTATGGCTACACCTTC.